The 3 T cell receptor beta chains reported below all come from one sample, sequenced in a study of OX40 agonist ivuxolimab in advanced cancers. TCRdb's table, derived via immunoSEQ multiplex PCR, lists solely in-frame clones and lacks some. This table holds about 64,000 clones, 87% found once. The sequences come from CD4+ or CD8+ T cells sorted from blood, collected in a trial of the OX40 agonist ivuxolimab. The receptors stem from an adult with an advanced solid tumor such as melanoma, head and neck, liver or kidney cancer.

This clone has only one observation. The rearrangement joins TRBV7-9 to TRBJ2-1, with 11 bases lining up with TRBD2. V lost 4 bases and J lost 8; bases outside the gene matches: 4. Germline values: CDR1 SEHNR, CDR2 FQNEAQ (reference sequence). The CDR3 length is 14 residues. CDR3 bases: TGTGCCAGCAGCTCTAGCGGGAGGATTGATGAGCAGTTCTTC. Translating it yields CASSSSGRIDEQFF.

The rearrangement joins TRBV30 to TRBJ2-5, with D perhaps TRBD1 or TRBD2 (6 bases each). Trimming cost V 2 bases and J 10 bases, with 14 bases left between them. Germline V CDR1 and CDR2: GTSNPN, SVGIG (reference sequence). The CDR3 extends over 12 amino acids. This CDR3 reads CAWSRGRNDQYF. For the CDR3, the DNA is TGTGCCTGGAGTCGGGGGCGAAACGACCAGTACTTC.

This chain uses TRBV29-1 with TRBJ2-5; D call uncertain. CDR1 is SQVTM and CDR2 is ANQGSEA in the germline V gene. V lost 6 bases to trimming and J lost 0 bases, with 5 bases between them. This CDR3 spans 11 amino acids. The CDR3 sequence: CSVRYQETQYF. CDR3 bases: TGCAGCGTCCGGTACCAAGAGACCCAGTACTTC.